Following are 32 T cell receptor beta chains from one sample sequenced in a study of blood T cell repertoires in COVID-19. Data came from immunoSEQ multiplex PCR; TCRdb stores just in-frame clones and leaves some out. The sample consists of some 120,000 clones, 70% to 90% of them appearing once. Sequenced input: peripheral blood. These receptors were taken from a woman aged 80 or over with acute or convalescent COVID-19.

The V call is TRBV7-8, the J call TRBJ2-4; TRBD1 agrees at 9 bases. Unmatched junction bases numbered 3, after V lost 0 bases and J lost 9 bases. This CDR3 region has 14 residues. Germline-derived CDR1 and CDR2 are SGHVS and FQNEAQ. The CDR3 DNA is TGTGCCAGCAGCTTAGCCCGACAGGGGGGCATTCAGTACTTC. Translated, it gives CASSLARQGGIQYF.

This chain links TRBV7-3 with TRBJ2-2; possible D gene TRBD1, 6 bases. V lost 4 bases and J lost 6, with 12 bases in between. This CDR3 has 14 residues. Germline lookup yields CDR1 SGHTA and CDR2 FQGTGA. CDR3: CASSSQTGSGELFF. CDR3 bases: TGTGCCAGCAGCTCCCAGACAGGTTCCGGGGAGCTGTTTTTT.

The V call is TRBV2, the J call TRBJ2-2; D possibly corresponds to TRBD2 (6 bases). The CDR3 runs 16 residues. Trimming stripped 6 bases from V and 7 bases from J, with 21 bases between. The germline CDR1 and CDR2 sequences are SNHLY and FYNNEI. CDR3 amino acids: CASRNLGPAGNGELFF. Here the CDR3 DNA reads TGTGCCAGCAGAAACCTCGGACCAGCGGGTAACGGGGAGCTGTTTTTT.

This chain uses TRBV3-1 (or the pseudogene TRBV3-2) with TRBJ1-5; no clear D gene. There are 12 residues in the CDR3. Trimming stripped 1 base from V and 7 bases from J, with 5 bases between. Germline loops: CDR1 LGHDT, CDR2 YNNKEL (reference sequence). The CDR3 region has the DNA TGTGCCAGCAGCCAAGGGAGGCAGCCCCAGCATTTT. Its translation: CASSQGRQPQHF.

The chain recombines TRBV4-3 with TRBJ2-7, with D perhaps matching TRBD2 (5 bases). CDR1 and CDR2 from the germline V gene are LGHNA and YSLEER. Trimming removed 4 bases from V and 3 bases from J, with 13 bases in between. The CDR3 has 14 amino acids. CDR3 sequence: CASSRSTTNYEQYF. The DNA for the CDR3 is TGCGCCAGCAGCCGAAGTACGACTAACTACGAGCAGTACTTC.

This chain uses TRBV5-1 with TRBJ2-5; D is perhaps TRBD2 (7 bases). The germline V gene has CDR1 SGHRS and CDR2 YFSETQ. The CDR3 covers 15 residues. Trimming took 4 bases from V and 5 from J, leaving 18 bases between them. The CDR3 region has the DNA TGCGCCAGCAGCACGGGCGGGGGCAGTTCGGAGACCCAGTACTTC. It translates to CASSTGGGSSETQYF.

Only a few counts were recorded for this clone. The chain couples TRBV29-1 to TRBJ1-2; possible D gene TRBD1, 6 bases. Germline CDR1 is SQVTM and CDR2 is ANQGSEA. The V and J ends lost 3 bases and 6 bases respectively, with 17 bases between them. This CDR3 contains 14 residues. DNA for the CDR3: TGCAGCGTTGATGAACAGGGAAGTAAGAATGGCTACACCTTC. As protein: CSVDEQGSKNGYTF.

J is TRBJ2-3 and V is TRBV18; no clear D gene. Germline V gene sequence: CDR1 KGHSH, CDR2 LQKENI. V lost 2 bases, J lost 2 bases, and 14 bases lay in between. This CDR3 has 16 amino acids. The CDR3 loop reads CASSPLPGENTDTQYF. Here the CDR3 DNA reads TGTGCCAGCTCACCATTACCAGGCGAAAACACAGATACGCAGTATTTT.

The chain combines TRBV10-3 with TRBJ2-7; 11 bases agree with TRBD1. The CDR3 is 14 residues long. Germline CDR1 is ENHRY and CDR2 is SYGVKD. V dropped 8 bases and J dropped 6; count of bases not matched to a gene: 9. Here the CDR3 reads CAIGGTGGSGEQYF. The CDR3 coding sequence is TGTGCCATCGGTGGGACAGGGGGATCTGGCGAGCAGTACTTC.

This clone was observed once. The J gene is TRBJ1-2, the V gene TRBV5-1; D is unclear. CDR1 and CDR2 (germline): SGHRS, YFSETQ. The germline V and J ends were trimmed by 1 base and 5 bases, with 9 bases remaining between them. The CDR3 loop spans 13 amino acids. CDR3 DNA: TGCGCCAGCAGCTTGACAGCTACTTATGGCTACACCTTC. Translation gives CASSLTATYGYTF.

This rearrangement joins TRBV9 to TRBJ2-2; 7 bases map to TRBD1. Losses at the gene ends were 2 bases for V and 1 base for J; bases not matched to a gene: 5. The CDR3 sequence is 16 residues long. Germline V gives CDR1 SGDLS, CDR2 YYNGEE. The CDR3 DNA follows: TGTGCCAGCAGCGTCTCCGGGACAGTGAACACCGGGGAGCTGTTTTTT. This codes for CASSVSGTVNTGELFF.

The J gene is TRBJ2-3, the V gene TRBV7-2; 10 nucleotides align to TRBD2. CDR3 length equals 16 residues. CDR1 is SGHTA, CDR2 FQGNSA, per germline. V shed 5 bases and J 4 bases; nucleotides not matched to a gene: 9. This chain's CDR3 is CASSKGQRGGADTQYF. The CDR3, as DNA: TGTGCCAGCAGCAAAGGGCAGCGGGGGGGCGCAGATACGCAGTATTTT.

This chain connects TRBV24-1 to TRBJ1-2; 8 nucleotides align to TRBD1. Germline assignment: CDR1 KGHDR and CDR2 SFDVKD. V trimming: 3 bases; J trimming: 8 bases; junction bases outside the gene matches: 7. The CDR3 covers 14 residues. CDR3 coding DNA: TGTGCCACCAGTGATCGGACAGGGAGGGAAGGCTACACCTTC. It encodes CATSDRTGREGYTF.

The sample holds a few counts of this clone. The chain uses TRBV10-3 and TRBJ2-2; 14 positions match TRBD2. Germline loops: CDR1 ENHRY, CDR2 SYGVKD. This CDR3 spans 15 amino acids. The V segment lost 7 bases and the J segment 4 bases; nucleotides outside the gene matches: 2. Here the CDR3 reads CAIKGTSGGTGELFF. In nucleotides, the CDR3 is TGTGCCATCAAAGGGACTAGCGGGGGCACCGGGGAGCTGTTTTTT.

This clone was seen a single time. The chain carries TRBV24-1 and TRBJ2-7; possibly TRBD1 for D (6 bases). This CDR3 comprises 15 residues. The V gene's germline CDR1 is KGHDR and CDR2 SFDVKD. V lost 9 bases and J 3 bases, leaving 20 bases between the germline ends. DNA of the CDR3: TGTGCCACCCGACTACCGGGACACAGCTTCTACGAGCAGTACTTC. Residues: CATRLPGHSFYEQYF.

The J gene is TRBJ2-1, the V gene TRBV5-4, with D possibly matching TRBD2 (6 bases). Germline-derived CDR1 and CDR2 are SGHNT and YYREEE (reference sequence). With 4 bases removed from V and 1 base from J, the gap between germline ends came to 12 bases. The CDR3 length is 15 residues. CDR3: CASSHSSDSYNEQFF. In nucleotides, the CDR3 is TGTGCCAGCAGCCATTCTAGCGATTCCTACAATGAGCAGTTCTTC.

The chain is built from TRBV6-5 and TRBJ2-5; D is undetermined. Trimming pared 6 bases from V and 0 bases from J, leaving 5 bases between. The CDR3 spans 12 residues. Germline V gene lookup returns CDR1 MNHEY and CDR2 SVGAGI. The CDR3 coding sequence is TGTGCCAGCAGAACGGACCAAGAGACCCAGTACTTC. Protein product: CASRTDQETQYF.

V and J are TRBV7-2 and TRBJ2-3; TRBD1 might be the D (5 bases). Trimming stripped 5 bases from V and 0 bases from J, with 15 bases between. Germline CDR1 SGHTA, CDR2 FQGNSA. The CDR3 has 16 amino acids. CDR3 nucleotides: TGTGCCAGCAGCGGAAGGACATATGGAAGCACAGATACGCAGTATTTT. Amino acid sequence: CASSGRTYGSTDTQYF.

The chain links TRBV7-8 to TRBJ2-3; TRBD1 matches 11 bases. This CDR3 is built from 15 residues. Germline lookup yields CDR1 SGHVS and CDR2 FQNEAQ. The junction had 1 base not matched to a gene; V was cut back by 3 bases and J by 2 bases. The CDR3 DNA sequence: TGTGCCAGCAGCTTGGACAGGGGGCACACAGATACGCAGTATTTT. Amino acid sequence: CASSLDRGHTDTQYF. The full variable domain, with the rest looked up from reference TRBV7-8 and TRBJ2-3, is GAGVSQSPRYKVAKRGQDVALRCDPISGHVSLFWYQQALGQGPEFLTYFQNEAQLDKSGLPSDRFFAERPEGSVSTLKIQRTQQEDSAVYLCASSLDRGHTDTQYFGPGTRLTVL.

This clone was detected only once. The rearrangement joins TRBV6-5 to TRBJ2-1; D is uncertain. Trimming took off 5 bases at V and 4 bases at J, with 12 bases between the two ends. This CDR3 contains 14 residues. Germline CDR1 is MNHEY and CDR2 is SVGAGI. The CDR3 nucleotides read TGTGCCAGCAGTCCTCCTCCCCCTTACAATGAGCAGTTCTTC. Its translation: CASSPPPPYNEQFF.

This clone came up once. J is TRBJ1-2 and V is TRBV29-1; 12 bases match TRBD1. CDR3 length: 17 residues. Per germline, CDR1 SQVTM and CDR2 ANQGSEA. With V trimmed by 3 bases and J by 4 bases, 12 bases remained unmatched. The CDR3, as DNA: TGCAGCGTTGAGTACCGGGACAGGGGGCATTATATCTATGGCTACACCTTC. Its protein product is CSVEYRDRGHYIYGYTF.

CDR3 sequence reads: CASSMGQGLRQNIQYF. The CDR3 DNA follows: TGTGCCAGTAGTATGGGACAGGGGTTACGACAAAACATTCAGTACTTC. J is TRBJ2-4 and V is TRBV19, with 10 bases fitting TRBD1. This CDR3 contains 16 residues. The junction had 7 bases not matched to a gene; V was cut back by 3 bases and J by 5 bases. Germline values: CDR1 LNHDA, CDR2 SQIVND (reference sequence).

In DNA form, the CDR3 reads TGTGCCAGCTCACGTCAGTTTCCAGAATATGGCTACACCTTC. Protein product: CASSRQFPEYGYTF. The rearrangement joins TRBV18 to TRBJ1-2; D remains unclear. With 4 bases removed from V and 5 bases from J, the gap between germline ends came to 14 bases. This CDR3 is 14 amino acids long. The V gene's germline CDR1 is KGHSH and CDR2 LQKENI.

The genes are TRBV6-5 and TRBJ2-7; 7 bases line up with TRBD1. Trimming removed 0 bases from V and 0 bases from J; junction bases left unmatched: 5. Germline V gene lookup returns CDR1 MNHEY and CDR2 SVGAGI. CDR3 length: 16 residues. DNA of the CDR3: TGTGCCAGCAGTTACTCTGGGACAGTCACCTCCTACGAGCAGTACTTC. Translating gives CASSYSGTVTSYEQYF.

This clone was detected only a few times. The chain links TRBV5-1 to TRBJ1-4; D gene ambiguous. The CDR3 is 15 residues long. V was cut by 1 base and J by 8 bases, with 15 bases left in between. Germline loops: CDR1 SGHRS, CDR2 YFSETQ. The CDR3 bases are TGCGCCAGCAGCTTGACTACGGAACGGGGAGAAAAACTGTTTTTT. It yields the protein CASSLTTERGEKLFF.

The chain joins TRBV7-2 to TRBJ1-3; 7 bases are shared with TRBD1. Germline CDR1 SGHTA, CDR2 FQGNSA. The CDR3 consists of 16 residues. After removal of 5 bases from V and 2 bases from J, the junction contained 9 bases not matched to a gene. The CDR3 reads CASSLRQGWAGNTIYF. The CDR3 region has the DNA TGTGCCAGCAGCCTACGACAGGGTTGGGCTGGAAACACCATATATTTT.

The chain carries TRBV9 and TRBJ1-6; 12 bases map to TRBD1. Germline-derived CDR1 and CDR2 are SGDLS and YYNGEE. V dropped 3 bases and J dropped 14; count of bases not matched to a gene: 9. The CDR3 has 15 residues. CDR3 in amino acids: CASSASGQGARALHF. Here the CDR3 DNA reads TGTGCCAGCAGCGCGTCGGGACAGGGGGCGCGGGCCCTCCACTTT.

The chain carries TRBV6-5 and TRBJ1-3; D perhaps matches TRBD1 (6 bases). Germline CDR1 is MNHEY and CDR2 is SVGAGI. Between the trimmed V and J ends, which lost 5 bases and 0 bases, there was a span of 11 bases. The CDR3 is 15 residues long. The CDR3 sequence: CASSTGQLSGNTIYF. In DNA, the CDR3 is TGTGCCAGCAGTACCGGACAGCTCTCTGGAAACACCATATATTTT.

This clone has just a few counts. The rearrangement joins TRBV7-3 to TRBJ2-1; 9 bases align to TRBD2. V trimming: 5 bases; J trimming: 0 bases; junction bases outside the gene matches: 5. CDR3 length: 16 residues. Germline lookup yields CDR1 SGHTA and CDR2 FQGTGA. The CDR3 nucleotides read TGTGCCAGCAGCAGAGATAGCGGGAGCTCCTACAATGAGCAGTTCTTC. Translation gives CASSRDSGSSYNEQFF. The full variable domain, in which reference TRBV7-3 and TRBJ2-1 provide the parts outside the CDR3, is GAGVSQTPSNKVTEKGKYVELRCDPISGHTALYWYRQSLGQGPEFLIYFQGTGAADDSGLPNDRFFAVRPEGSVSTLKIQRTERGDSAVYLCASSRDSGSSYNEQFFGPGTRLTVL.

J is TRBJ1-2 and V is TRBV7-2; maybe TRBD1 (5 bases). The CDR3 length is 13 residues. V lost 4 bases and J lost 8, with 14 bases in between. Germline assignment: CDR1 SGHTA and CDR2 FQGNSA. DNA for the CDR3: TGTGCCAGCAGCTCCGGGAGGGGTGACGGCTACACCTTC. It encodes CASSSGRGDGYTF.

The chain employs TRBV27 and TRBJ2-1, with D perhaps matching TRBD1 (6 bases). The CDR3 has 14 amino acids. V lost 6 bases and J lost 7, with 16 bases in between. CDR1 and CDR2 (germline): MNHEY, SMNVEV (reference sequence). As DNA, the CDR3 is TGTGCCAGCAGCGGGCTGGGGGCATGGAATGAGCAGTTCTTC. Translating it yields CASSGLGAWNEQFF.

In its sample, this clone was seen once. The rearrangement uses TRBV6-1 and TRBJ1-2, with 7 bases matching TRBD1. Per the germline V gene, CDR1 is MNHNS and CDR2 is SASEGT. The CDR3 length is 13 residues. The trim removed 3 bases at V and 4 bases at J, leaving 2 bases unmatched. CDR3 sequence reads: CASSETGTYGYTF. The CDR3 nucleotides are TGTGCCAGCAGTGAGACAGGGACCTATGGCTACACCTTC.